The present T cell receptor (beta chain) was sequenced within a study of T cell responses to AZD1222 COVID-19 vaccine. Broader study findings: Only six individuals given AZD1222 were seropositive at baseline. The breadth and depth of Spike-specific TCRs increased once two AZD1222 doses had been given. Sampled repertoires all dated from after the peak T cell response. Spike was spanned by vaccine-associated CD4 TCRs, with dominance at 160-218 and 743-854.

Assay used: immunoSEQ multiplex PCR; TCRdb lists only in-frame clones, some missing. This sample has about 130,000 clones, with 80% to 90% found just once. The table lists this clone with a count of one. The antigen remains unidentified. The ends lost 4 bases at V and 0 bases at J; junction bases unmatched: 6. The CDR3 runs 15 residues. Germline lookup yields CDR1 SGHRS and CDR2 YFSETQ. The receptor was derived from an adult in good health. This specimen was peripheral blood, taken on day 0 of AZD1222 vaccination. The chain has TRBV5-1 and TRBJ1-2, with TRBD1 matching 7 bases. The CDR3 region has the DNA TGCGCCAGCAGCGTAGGACAGGCAACTAACTATGGCTACACCTTC. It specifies CASSVGQATNYGYTF.